This section outlines one T cell receptor (beta chain) sequence together with its context. The entry originates in a study of blood T cell repertoires in COVID-19. Trimming left V 2 bases short and J 1 base short, with 9 bases between. Germline CDR1 SGHTA, CDR2 FQGNSA. The CDR3 covers 15 residues. Measured with immunoSEQ multiplex PCR; TCRdb has only the in-frame clones, and not every one. Counted here are fewer than 150,000 clones, approximately 80% occurring once; the ten biggest clones make up roughly 9%. Sequencing input: peripheral blood. This sequence originates from an elderly woman in a cohort sampled during active or convalescent COVID-19. The chain employs TRBV7-2 and TRBJ1-5; tentative D call: TRBD1 (6 bases). DNA for the CDR3: TGTGCCAGCAGCTTAAAAGGGGGAAGCAATCAGCCCCAGCATTTT. It translates to CASSLKGGSNQPQHF.